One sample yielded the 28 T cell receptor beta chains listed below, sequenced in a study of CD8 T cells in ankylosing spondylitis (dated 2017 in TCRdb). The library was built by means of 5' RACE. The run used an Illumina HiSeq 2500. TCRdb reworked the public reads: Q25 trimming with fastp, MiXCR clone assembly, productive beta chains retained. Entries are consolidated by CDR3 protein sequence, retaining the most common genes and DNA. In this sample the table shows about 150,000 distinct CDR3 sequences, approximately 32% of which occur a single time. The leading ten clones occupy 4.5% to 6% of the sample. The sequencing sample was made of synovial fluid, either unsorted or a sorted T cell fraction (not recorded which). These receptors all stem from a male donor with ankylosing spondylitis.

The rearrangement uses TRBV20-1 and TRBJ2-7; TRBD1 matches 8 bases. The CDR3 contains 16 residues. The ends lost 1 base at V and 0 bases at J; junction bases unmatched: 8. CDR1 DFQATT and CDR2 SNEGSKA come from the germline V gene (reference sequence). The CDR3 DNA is TGCAGTGCTAGAGTCGGGGGCAGGGGGCTCTCCTACGAGCAGTACTTC. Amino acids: CSARVGGRGLSYEQYF.

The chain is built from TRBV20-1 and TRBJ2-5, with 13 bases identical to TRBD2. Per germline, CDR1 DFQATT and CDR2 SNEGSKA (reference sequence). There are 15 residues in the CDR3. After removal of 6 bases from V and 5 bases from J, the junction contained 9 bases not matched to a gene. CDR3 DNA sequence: TGCAGTGCGCCGACTAGCGGGGGGCTATCGGAGACCCAGTACTTC. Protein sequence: CSAPTSGGLSETQYF.

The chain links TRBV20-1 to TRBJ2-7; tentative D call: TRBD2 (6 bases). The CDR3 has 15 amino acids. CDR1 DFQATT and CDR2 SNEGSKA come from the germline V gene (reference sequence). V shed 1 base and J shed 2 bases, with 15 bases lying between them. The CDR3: CSARVPGTSPYEQYF. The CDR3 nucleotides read TGCAGTGCTAGAGTGCCAGGGACTTCCCCCTACGAGCAGTACTTC.

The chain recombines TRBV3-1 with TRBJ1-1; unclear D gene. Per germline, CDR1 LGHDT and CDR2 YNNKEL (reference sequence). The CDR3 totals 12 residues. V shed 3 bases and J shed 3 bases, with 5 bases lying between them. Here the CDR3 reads CASSQIHTEAFF. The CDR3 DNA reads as TGTGCCAGCAGCCAGATTCACACTGAAGCTTTCTTT.

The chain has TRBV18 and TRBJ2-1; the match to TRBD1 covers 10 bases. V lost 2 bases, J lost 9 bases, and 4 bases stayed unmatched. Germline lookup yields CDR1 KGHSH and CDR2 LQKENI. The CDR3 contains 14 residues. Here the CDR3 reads CASSPDRGLVEQFF. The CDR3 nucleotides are TGTGCCAGCTCACCAGACAGGGGGCTAGTTGAGCAGTTCTTC.

This chain's CDR3 is CASSAVHRGGAGGELFF. The DNA of the CDR3 is TGTGCCAGCAGCGCGGTTCACCGCGGGGGGGCAGGCGGGGAGCTGTTTTTT. The rearrangement joins TRBV9 to TRBJ2-2; 9 bases are a match to TRBD2. V dropped 3 bases and J dropped 7; count of bases not matched to a gene: 13. Per the germline V gene, CDR1 is SGDLS and CDR2 is YYNGEE. This CDR3 comprises 17 residues.

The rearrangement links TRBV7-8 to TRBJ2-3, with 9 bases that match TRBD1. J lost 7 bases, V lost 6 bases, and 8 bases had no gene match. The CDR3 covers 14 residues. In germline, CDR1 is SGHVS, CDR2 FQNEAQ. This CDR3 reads CASSRDRATHTQYF. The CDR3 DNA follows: TGTGCCAGCAGTCGGGACAGGGCTACCCATACGCAGTATTTT.

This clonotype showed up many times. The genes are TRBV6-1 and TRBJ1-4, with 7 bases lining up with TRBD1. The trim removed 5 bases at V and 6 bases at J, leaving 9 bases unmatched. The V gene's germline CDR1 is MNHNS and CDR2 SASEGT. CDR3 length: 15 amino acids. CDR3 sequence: CASSQTGDGDEKLFF. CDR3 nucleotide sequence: TGTGCCAGCAGTCAAACAGGGGATGGCGATGAAAAACTGTTTTTT.

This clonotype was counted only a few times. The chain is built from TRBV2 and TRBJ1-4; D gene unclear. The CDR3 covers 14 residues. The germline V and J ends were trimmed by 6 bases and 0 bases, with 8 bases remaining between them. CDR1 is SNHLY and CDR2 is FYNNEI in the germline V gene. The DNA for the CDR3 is TGTGCCAGCAGGGAAACCTCAACTAATGAAAAACTGTTTTTT. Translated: CASRETSTNEKLFF. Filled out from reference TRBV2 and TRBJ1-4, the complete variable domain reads EPEVTQTPSHQVTQMGQEVILRCVPISNHLYFYWYRQILGQKVEFLVSFYNNEISEKSEIFDDQFSVERPDGSNFTLKIRSTKLEDSAMYFCASRETSTNEKLFFGSGTQLSVL.

The CDR3 DNA is TGTGCCAGCAGCCCCGGGCAGGGAAGCACAGATACGCAGTATTTT. Protein sequence: CASSPGQGSTDTQYF. The chain carries TRBV6-1 and TRBJ2-3, with D possibly matching TRBD1 (5 bases). This CDR3 is built from 15 residues. V lost 6 bases and J lost 0, with 13 bases in between. Germline V gives CDR1 MNHNS, CDR2 SASEGT.

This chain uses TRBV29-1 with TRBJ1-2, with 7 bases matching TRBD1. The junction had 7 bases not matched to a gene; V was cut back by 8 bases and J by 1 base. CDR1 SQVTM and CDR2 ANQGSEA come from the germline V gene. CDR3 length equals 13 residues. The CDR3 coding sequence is TGCAGCCCGAGACAGGGCTATAACTATGGCTACACCTTC. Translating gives CSPRQGYNYGYTF.

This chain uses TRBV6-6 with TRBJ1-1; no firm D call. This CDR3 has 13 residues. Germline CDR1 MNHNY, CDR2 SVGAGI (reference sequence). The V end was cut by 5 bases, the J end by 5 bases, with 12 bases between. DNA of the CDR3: TGTGCCAGCAGTAGGGAGGTTGCGACTGAAGCTTTCTTT. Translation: CASSREVATEAFF.

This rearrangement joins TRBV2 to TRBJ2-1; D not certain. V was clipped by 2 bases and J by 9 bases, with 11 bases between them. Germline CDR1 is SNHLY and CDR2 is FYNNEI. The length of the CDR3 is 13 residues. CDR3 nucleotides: TGTGCCAGCAGTGAAATCGTAGGCGGTGAGCAGTTCTTC. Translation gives CASSEIVGGEQFF.

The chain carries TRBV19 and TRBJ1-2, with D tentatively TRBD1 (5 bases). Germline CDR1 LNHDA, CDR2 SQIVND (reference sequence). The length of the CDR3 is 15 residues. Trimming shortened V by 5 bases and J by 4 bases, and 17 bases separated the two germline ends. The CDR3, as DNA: TGTGCCAGTAGTGCGGAAGCCGGGACCATCTATGGCTACACCTTC. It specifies CASSAEAGTIYGYTF.

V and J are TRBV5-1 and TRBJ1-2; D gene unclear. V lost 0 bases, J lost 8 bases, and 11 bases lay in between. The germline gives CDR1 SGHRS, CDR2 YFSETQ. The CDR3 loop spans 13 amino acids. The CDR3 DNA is TGCGCCAGCAGCTTGGTAGGGCGGTCGGGCTACACCTTC. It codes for CASSLVGRSGYTF. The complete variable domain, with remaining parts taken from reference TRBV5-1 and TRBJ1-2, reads KAGVTQTPRYLIKTRGQQVTLSCSPISGHRSVSWYQQTPGQGLQFLFEYFSETQRNKGNFPGRFSGRQFSNSRSEMNVSTLELGDSALYLCASSLVGRSGYTFGSGTRLTVV.

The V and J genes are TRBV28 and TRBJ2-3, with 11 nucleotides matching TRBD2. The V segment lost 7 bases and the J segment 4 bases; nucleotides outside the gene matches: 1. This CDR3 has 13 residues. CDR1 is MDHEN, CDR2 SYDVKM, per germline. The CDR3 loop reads CASIAGGSDTQYF. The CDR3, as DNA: TGTGCCAGCATAGCGGGAGGGTCAGATACGCAGTATTTT. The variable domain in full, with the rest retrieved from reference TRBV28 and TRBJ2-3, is DVKVTQSSRYLVKRTGEKVFLECVQDMDHENMFWYRQDPGLGLRLIYFSYDVKMKEKGDIPEGYSVSREKKERFSLILESASTNQTSMYLCASIAGGSDTQYFGPGTRLTVL.

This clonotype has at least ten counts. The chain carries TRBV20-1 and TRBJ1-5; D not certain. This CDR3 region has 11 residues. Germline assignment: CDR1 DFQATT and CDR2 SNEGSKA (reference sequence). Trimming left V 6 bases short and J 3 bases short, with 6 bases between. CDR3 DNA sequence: TGCAGTGCCAGCGACAATCAGCCCCAGCATTTT. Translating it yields CSASDNQPQHF.

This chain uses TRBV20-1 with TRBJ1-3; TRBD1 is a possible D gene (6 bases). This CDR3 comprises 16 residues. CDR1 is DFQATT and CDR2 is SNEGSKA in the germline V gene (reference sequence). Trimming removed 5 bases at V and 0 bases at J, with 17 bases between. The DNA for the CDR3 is TGCAGTGCTCGTGGGGGGGGCCTCCTCTCTGGAAACACCATATATTTT. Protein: CSARGGGLLSGNTIYF.

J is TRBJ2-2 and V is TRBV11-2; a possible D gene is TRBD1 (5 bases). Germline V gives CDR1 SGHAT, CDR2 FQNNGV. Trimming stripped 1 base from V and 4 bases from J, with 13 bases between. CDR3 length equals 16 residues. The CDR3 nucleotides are TGTGCCAGCAGCTTAGGAAGGGGTTGGGGCACCGGGGAGCTGTTTTTT. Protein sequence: CASSLGRGWGTGELFF.

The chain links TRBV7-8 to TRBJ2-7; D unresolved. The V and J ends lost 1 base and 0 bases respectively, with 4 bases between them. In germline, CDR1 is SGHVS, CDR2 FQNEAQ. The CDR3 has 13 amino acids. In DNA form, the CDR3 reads TGTGCCAGCAGCTTAGGCCCCTCCTACGAGCAGTACTTC. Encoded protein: CASSLGPSYEQYF. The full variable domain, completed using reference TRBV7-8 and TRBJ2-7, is GAGVSQSPRYKVAKRGQDVALRCDPISGHVSLFWYQQALGQGPEFLTYFQNEAQLDKSGLPSDRFFAERPEGSVSTLKIQRTQQEDSAVYLCASSLGPSYEQYFGPGTRLTVT.

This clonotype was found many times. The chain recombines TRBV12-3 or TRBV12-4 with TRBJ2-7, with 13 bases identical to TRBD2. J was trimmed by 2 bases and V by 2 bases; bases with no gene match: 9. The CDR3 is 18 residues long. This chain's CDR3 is CASSLKGLAGQFTYEQYF. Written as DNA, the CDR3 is TGTGCCAGCAGTTTAAAGGGACTAGCGGGGCAATTTACCTACGAGCAGTACTTC.

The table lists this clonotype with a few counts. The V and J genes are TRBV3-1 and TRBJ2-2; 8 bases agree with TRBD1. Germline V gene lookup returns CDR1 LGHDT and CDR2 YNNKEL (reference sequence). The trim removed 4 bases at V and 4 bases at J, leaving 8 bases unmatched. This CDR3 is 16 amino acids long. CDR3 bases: TGTGCCAGCAGCCGAAACCAGGGGGCTGGCACCGGGGAGCTGTTTTTT. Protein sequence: CASSRNQGAGTGELFF.

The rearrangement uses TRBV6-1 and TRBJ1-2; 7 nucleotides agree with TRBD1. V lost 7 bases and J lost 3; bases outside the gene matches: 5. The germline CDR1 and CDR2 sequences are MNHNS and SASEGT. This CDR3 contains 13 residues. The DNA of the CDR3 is TGTGCCAGCACCCCCAGGGGGGACTATGGCTACACCTTC. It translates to CASTPRGDYGYTF.

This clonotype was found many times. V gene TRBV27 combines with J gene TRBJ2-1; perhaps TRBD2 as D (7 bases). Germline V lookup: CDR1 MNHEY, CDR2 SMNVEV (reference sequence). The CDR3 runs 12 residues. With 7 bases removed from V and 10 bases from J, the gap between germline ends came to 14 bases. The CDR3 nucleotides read TGTGCCAGCACCCCAAGGGGGGGGGAGCAGTTCTTC. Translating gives CASTPRGGEQFF.

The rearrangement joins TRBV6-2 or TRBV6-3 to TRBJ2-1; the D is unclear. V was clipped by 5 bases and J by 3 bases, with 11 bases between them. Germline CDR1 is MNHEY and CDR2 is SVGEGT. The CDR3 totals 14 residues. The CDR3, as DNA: TGTGCCAGCAGTCACAGCGTCGTCTACAATGAGCAGTTCTTC. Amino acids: CASSHSVVYNEQFF.

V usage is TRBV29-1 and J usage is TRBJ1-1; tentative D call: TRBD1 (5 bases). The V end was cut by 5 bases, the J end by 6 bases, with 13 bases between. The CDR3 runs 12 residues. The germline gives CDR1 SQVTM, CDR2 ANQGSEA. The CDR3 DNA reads TGCAGCGTTACGGCAGGGTTCTCTGAAGCTTTCTTT. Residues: CSVTAGFSEAFF.

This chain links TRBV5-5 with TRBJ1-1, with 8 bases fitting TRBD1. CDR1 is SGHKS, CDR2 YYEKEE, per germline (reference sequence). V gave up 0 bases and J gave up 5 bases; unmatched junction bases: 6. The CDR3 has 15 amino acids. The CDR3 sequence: CASSLVARGLTEAFF. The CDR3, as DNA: TGTGCCAGCAGCTTGGTAGCCAGGGGGCTTACTGAAGCTTTCTTT.

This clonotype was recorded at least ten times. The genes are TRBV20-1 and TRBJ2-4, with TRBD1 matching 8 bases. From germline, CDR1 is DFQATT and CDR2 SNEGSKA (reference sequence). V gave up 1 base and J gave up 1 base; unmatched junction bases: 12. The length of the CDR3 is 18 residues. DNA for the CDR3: TGCAGTGCTAGAGTCCACGGACAGGGAGGACTGGCCAAAAACATTCAGTACTTC. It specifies CSARVHGQGGLAKNIQYF.